This entry lists 10 T cell receptor beta chains sequenced from one sample in a study of blood T cells in healthy people across ages. A J-beta primer mix and a sample-barcoded 5' primer were used in a second PCR of roughly 6 to 11 cycles. From the 5' RACE reads, TCRdb called clonotypes with MiXCR, one entry per CDR3 protein. The data show fewer than 2 million distinct CDR3 sequences, approximately 40% seen once. Sequencing used blood. These receptors originate from a human donor in good health.

There are a few counts of this clonotype. The J gene is TRBJ1-3, the V gene TRBV6-6; maybe TRBD1 (5 bases). This CDR3 is built from 14 residues. With 2 bases removed from V and 2 bases from J, the gap between germline ends came to 7 bases. Germline V lookup: CDR1 MNHNY, CDR2 SVGAGI (reference sequence). Here the CDR3 reads CASSYAGTGNTIYF. The DNA for the CDR3 is TGTGCCAGCAGTTACGCAGGGACTGGAAACACCATATATTTT.

About this clonotype: At one end, the junction sequence differs from germline, possibly due to a read error. This chain uses TRBV27 with TRBJ2-1; D ambiguous. Germline CDR1 MNHEY, CDR2 SMNVEV (reference sequence). The CDR3 extends over 14 amino acids. CDR3 region: CAGSTYRSYNEQFF. As DNA, the CDR3 is TGTGCCGGCAGTACCTACCGCTCCTACAATGAGCAGTTCTTC.

V is TRBV5-1 and J is TRBJ2-7; D is undetermined. The V gene lost 3 bases and the J gene lost 0 bases, with 10 bases spanning the gap. The CDR3 runs 14 residues. Germline V gene sequence: CDR1 SGHRS, CDR2 YFSETQ. The CDR3 DNA follows: TGCGCCAGCAGCTCCCCATCGAGCTCCTACGAGCAGTACTTC. Translating gives CASSSPSSSYEQYF.

This clonotype was picked up a small number of times. V gene TRBV28 combines with J gene TRBJ2-1; no reliable D call. Germline V gene sequence: CDR1 MDHEN, CDR2 SYDVKM. Trimming took 7 bases from V and 10 from J, leaving 17 bases between them. This CDR3 contains 13 residues. The DNA of the CDR3 is TGTGCCAGCACTTCTGGACGGTCAATGGAGCAGTTCTTC. This gives the protein CASTSGRSMEQFF. Full variable domain (rest looked up from reference TRBV28 and TRBJ2-1): DVKVTQSSRYLVKRTGEKVFLECVQDMDHENMFWYRQDPGLGLRLIYFSYDVKMKEKGDIPEGYSVSREKKERFSLILESASTNQTSMYLCASTSGRSMEQFFGPGTRLTVL.

The J gene is TRBJ1-1, the V gene TRBV5-1, with a weak D call TRBD1 (5 bases). Trimming left V 7 bases short and J 1 base short, with 14 bases between. Germline V CDR1 and CDR2: SGHRS, YFSETQ. The CDR3 contains 14 residues. CDR3 coding DNA: TGCGCCAGCCGCATGGGGAGGGGGAACACTGAAGCTTTCTTT. Encoded protein: CASRMGRGNTEAFF.

This clonotype was counted between two and nine times. The chain joins TRBV6-2 or TRBV6-3 to TRBJ1-1; no definite D call. The V gene's germline CDR1 is MNHEY and CDR2 SVGEGT. V gave up 8 bases and J gave up 1 base, with 14 bases separating them. The CDR3 is 14 residues long. The DNA for the CDR3 is TGTGCCAGCCTCCTGGATGAGGGGAACACTGAAGCTTTCTTT. Translated: CASLLDEGNTEAFF.

This clonotype was counted at least ten times. The chain couples TRBV20-1 to TRBJ2-6; 8 bases line up with TRBD1. The V gene end was trimmed by 6 bases and the J gene end by 4 bases; junction bases not matched to a gene: 11. In germline, CDR1 is DFQATT, CDR2 SNEGSKA (reference sequence). This CDR3 is built from 16 residues. CDR3 sequence (DNA): TGCAGTGCCATTGACAGGGGCGAATTGGGGGCCAACGTCCTGACTTTC. Encoded protein: CSAIDRGELGANVLTF.

The chain recombines TRBV12-3 or TRBV12-4 with TRBJ1-1; D not resolved. The V and J ends lost 1 base and 12 bases respectively, with 15 bases between them. The CDR3 length is 13 residues. The CDR3 DNA is TGTGCCAGCAGTTTAGTTTCGGGTCCCGGGTCTTTCTTT. Its protein product is CASSLVSGPGSFF.

V gene TRBV9 combines with J gene TRBJ1-2; TRBD1 matches 8 bases. V shed 0 bases and J 4 bases; nucleotides not matched to a gene: 5. Germline values: CDR1 SGDLS, CDR2 YYNGEE. This CDR3 spans 15 amino acids. The CDR3 DNA is TGTGCCAGCAGCGTAGCGGGACAGGCGATCTATGGCTACACCTTC. Encoded protein: CASSVAGQAIYGYTF.

Only a few counts were recorded for this clonotype. V and J are TRBV4-1 and TRBJ1-1, with TRBD1 as a possible D gene (6 bases). Trimming took off 4 bases at V and 5 bases at J, with 14 bases between the two ends. The CDR3 consists of 14 residues. The germline V gene encodes CDR1 MGHRA and CDR2 YSYEKL. The CDR3 loop is CASSPTDRRTEAFF. The CDR3 nucleotides are TGCGCCAGCAGCCCCACGGACAGACGGACTGAAGCTTTCTTT.